This is a list of T cell receptor beta chains from one sample in a study of T cell repertoires in cytomegalovirus infection. For these TCRs, the target antigens are not known. One entry per CDR3 protein, called by TCRdb with MiXCR from the reads. The table includes 300,000 to 400,000 distinct CDR3 sequences, roughly 25% detected once. This sample comprised cultured PBMCs, obtained from culture after CMV antigen stimulation. The receptor set was obtained from a human donor in good health (CMV status not recorded). Some clones in this sample may be carry-over from other donors' samples. Both conserved end residues are part of each CDR3. A D gene is named only where the DNA matches it firmly. Size is omitted from some rows. Given values are once, few, many or a class for expanded clones.

NA,TRBJ2-7,TRBD1,TRBV2,TGTGCCAGCAGGACGGGACAGGGCCACGAGCAGTACTTC,CASRTGQGHEQYF
NA,TRBJ1-3,NA,TRBV28,TGTGCCAGCACACATAGTACCCATGGAAACACCATATATTTT,CASTHSTHGNTIYF
few,TRBJ2-5,NA,TRBV4-2,TGTGCCAGCAGCCAAGAGCTGCTAGGAGTGGAGACCCAGTACTTC,CASSQELLGVETQYF
NA,TRBJ1-6,TRBD1,TRBV27,TGTGCCAGCAGCTGGGACAGGGGAGGTAATTCACCCCTCCACTTT,CASSWDRGGNSPLHF
few,TRBJ1-4,NA,TRBV6-2/TRBV6-3,TGTGCCAGCAGTTGGACCAGGGGAACTAATGAAAAACTGTTTTTT,CASSWTRGTNEKLFF
few,TRBJ2-1,TRBD2,TRBV12-5,TGTGCTAGTGGTTTGGCGGCGGGACTACAAGATGAGCAGTTCTTC,CASGLAAGLQDEQFF
NA,TRBJ1-2,NA,TRBV7-2,TGTGCCAGCAGCCTCGAGAGGGAGGGGTATGGCTACACCTTC,CASSLEREGYGYTF
few,TRBJ2-1,NA,TRBV29-1,TGCAGCGCCGGGACTCATCCCGACAATGAGCAGTTCTTC,CSAGTHPDNEQFF
many,TRBJ2-3,TRBD2,TRBV7-8,TGTGCCAGCAGTCGGCCTAGCGGGAACGAAGATACGCAGTATTTT,CASSRPSGNEDTQYF
few,TRBJ1-1,NA,TRBV10-2,TGCGCCAGCATTGTGGACCCATGGGGTGGTGAAGCTTTCTTT,CASIVDPWGGEAFF
many,TRBJ2-1,TRBD1,TRBV14,TGTGCCAGCAGCCAACGGACTCAGGGGGCGGACTACAATGAGCAGTTCTTC,CASSQRTQGADYNEQFF
many,TRBJ1-3,NA,TRBV6-5,TGTGCCAGCAGTTACAAGTACTCTGGAAACACCATATATTTT,CASSYKYSGNTIYF
many,TRBJ1-2,NA,TRBV28,TGTGCCAGCAGTTCCGAGGGCTATGGCTACACCTTC,CASSSEGYGYTF
NA,TRBJ1-1,NA,TRBV7-9,TGTGCCAGCAGCCCACTCAGGGTTATGAACACTGAAGCTTTCTTT,CASSPLRVMNTEAFF
many,TRBJ2-1,TRBD2,TRBV7-2,TGTGCCAGCAGCTTGAACCCCATAGCGGGAGGGTCCCTACGGAACAATGAGCAGTTCTTC,CASSLNPIAGGSLRNNEQFF
NA,TRBJ1-1,NA,TRBV6-2/TRBV6-3,TGTGCCAGCCTTCCCTCCAGGGGATCTTCAGGCGGTAACACTGAAGCTTTCTTT,CASLPSRGSSGGNTEAFF
NA,TRBJ1-5,NA,TRBV6-4,TGTGCCAGCAGTGTGGAGGAAAATCAGCCCCAGCATTTT,CASSVEENQPQHF
NA,TRBJ2-2,NA,TRBV12-3/TRBV12-4,TGTGCCAGCAGGGGACGGGGCGGGGCCGGGGAGCTGTTTTTT,CASRGRGGAGELFF
few,TRBJ2-4,NA,TRBV19,TGTGCCAGTAGTATCAACAGTGTAGACATTCAGTACTTC,CASSINSVDIQYF
few,TRBJ2-1,NA,TRBV7-2,TGTGCCAGCAGCACACCAACCGGGACTGGACACAATGAGCAGTTCTTC,CASSTPTGTGHNEQFF
NA,TRBJ2-4,NA,TRBV2,TGTGCCAGCCAACGGGACGGCAAAAACATTCAGTACTTC,CASQRDGKNIQYF
NA,TRBJ1-1,NA,TRBV24-1,TGTGCCACCAGGGGATGGGGGAACACTGAAGCTTTCTTT,CATRGWGNTEAFF
few,TRBJ1-5,NA,TRBV10-3,TGTGCCATCAGGGACACACAGGGAAGCAATCAGCCCCAGCATTTT,CAIRDTQGSNQPQHF
few,TRBJ2-2,TRBD2,TRBV7-2,TGTGCCAGCAGCCCAGCGGGACTGTCGGTAAACACCGGGGAGCTGTTTTTT,CASSPAGLSVNTGELFF
NA,TRBJ1-2,NA,TRBV11-2,TGTGCCAGCAGCCTCAACCGCCCCTACTATGGCTACACCTTC,CASSLNRPYYGYTF
NA,TRBJ1-4,NA,TRBV6-6,TGTGCCAGCAGTTACTCGAGCGGGTTGGAAAAACTGTTTTTT,CASSYSSGLEKLFF
NA,TRBJ2-7,NA,TRBV10-3,TGTGCCATCAGTGAGGTGCAGGGGCGCTACGAGCAGTACTTC,CAISEVQGRYEQYF
NA,TRBJ2-1,NA,TRBV10-3,TGTGCCATCAGTGAGTCAGTAGGCGCCGCCAAGGGAAATGAGCAGTTCTTC,CAISESVGAAKGNEQFF
few,TRBJ2-3,TRBD2,TRBV7-2,TGTGCCAGCAGCCTCGGGACTACGTTCACAGATACGCAGTATTTT,CASSLGTTFTDTQYF
few,TRBJ2-5,TRBD2,TRBV19,TGTGCCAGCAACGAAAAGGGAGGGCAAGAGACCCAGTACTTC,CASNEKGGQETQYF